The TCR beta chain under discussion was sequenced for a study of spatial heterogeneity in lung cancer. This clonotype was recorded a few times. Antigen specificity is unknown. J was trimmed by 5 bases and V by 4 bases; bases with no gene match: 3. The CDR3 sequence is 13 residues long. Germline loops: CDR1 SGHAT, CDR2 FQDESV (reference sequence). Findings of the study overall: Ubiquitous expanded tumor TCRs surfaced in blood more at resection than they did at follow-up.

TCRdb re-derived calls from the 5' RACE reads in MiXCR, one entry per CDR3 protein. The table has just under 95,000 distinct CDR3 sequences, approximately 12% seen once. As for time point: sample taken at primary tumor resection. Tumor, nontumor lung or frozen PBMC supplied whole RNA, sequenced without sorting. The sequence came from a male donor with early-stage non-small cell lung cancer. This chain uses TRBV11-1 with TRBJ2-7; 9 bases fit TRBD1. The sample in question was PBMCs, obtained at surgery. CDR3 protein: CASSYRGRNEQYF. CDR3 nucleotides: TGTGCCAGCAGCTACAGGGGGCGGAACGAGCAGTACTTC. Using reference TRBV11-1 and TRBJ2-7 for the parts outside the CDR3, the full variable domain is EAEVAQSPRYKITEKSQAVAFWCDPISGHATLYWYRQILGQGPELLVQFQDESVVDDSQLPKDRFSAERLKGVDSTLKIQPAELGDSAMYLCASSYRGRNEQYFGPGTRLTVT.